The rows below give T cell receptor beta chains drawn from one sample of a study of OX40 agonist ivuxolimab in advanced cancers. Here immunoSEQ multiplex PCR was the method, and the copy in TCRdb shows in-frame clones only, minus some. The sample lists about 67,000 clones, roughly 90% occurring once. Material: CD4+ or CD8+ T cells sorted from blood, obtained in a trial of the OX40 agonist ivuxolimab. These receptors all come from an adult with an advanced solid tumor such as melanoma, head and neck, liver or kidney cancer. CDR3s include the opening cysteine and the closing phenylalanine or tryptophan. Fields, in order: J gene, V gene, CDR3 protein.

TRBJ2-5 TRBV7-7 CASSFSGRGETQYF
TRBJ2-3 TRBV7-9 CASSRVTDTQYF
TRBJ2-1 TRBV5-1 CASSLMGLAGDNEQFF
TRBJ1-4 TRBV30 CAWSAPPGAGKTVF
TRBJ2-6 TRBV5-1 CASSLGGAGANVLTF
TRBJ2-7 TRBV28 CASSSPYEQYF
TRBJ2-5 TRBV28 CASQRRETQYF
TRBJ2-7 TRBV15 CATSGLAESYEQYF
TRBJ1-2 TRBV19 CASSSIRDSLYGYTF
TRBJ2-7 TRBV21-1 CASSTGCAGGKDEQYF
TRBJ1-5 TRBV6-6 CASSNLRAADQPQHF
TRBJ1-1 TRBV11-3 CASSYTQVTEAFF
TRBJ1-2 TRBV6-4 CASSVETGPFYGYTF
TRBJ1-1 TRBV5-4 CASSFRQGATEAFF
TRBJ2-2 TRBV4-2 CASSQGLAANTGELFF
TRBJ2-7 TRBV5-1 CASSDDYEQYF
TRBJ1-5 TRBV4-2 CASAGTGGRQPQHF